This T cell receptor (beta chain) stems from a study of blood T cells in healthy people across ages. Germline values: CDR1 LGHNA, CDR2 YSLEER. The CDR3 length is 15 residues. V shed 3 bases and J 4 bases; nucleotides not matched to a gene: 3. In each sample, at least 7 million PBMCs were isolated. Extraction yielded at least 6 micrograms of total RNA per sample. A sample-barcoded 5' primer and a J-beta primer mix were used in a second PCR of roughly 7 to 11 cycles. TCRdb used MiXCR to reprocess the 5' RACE reads, holding one entry per CDR3 protein. The table lists some 730,000 distinct CDR3 sequences, around a fifth of them singletons.

The origin of this receptor is a man between 65 and 85 years old in good health. This sequence joins TRBV4-3 and TRBJ2-3, with 11 bases matching TRBD2. Material for sequencing was blood. The CDR3 region has the DNA TGCGCCAGCAGCCAGACTAGCGGGAACGCAGATACGCAGTATTTT. Its translation is CASSQTSGNADTQYF.